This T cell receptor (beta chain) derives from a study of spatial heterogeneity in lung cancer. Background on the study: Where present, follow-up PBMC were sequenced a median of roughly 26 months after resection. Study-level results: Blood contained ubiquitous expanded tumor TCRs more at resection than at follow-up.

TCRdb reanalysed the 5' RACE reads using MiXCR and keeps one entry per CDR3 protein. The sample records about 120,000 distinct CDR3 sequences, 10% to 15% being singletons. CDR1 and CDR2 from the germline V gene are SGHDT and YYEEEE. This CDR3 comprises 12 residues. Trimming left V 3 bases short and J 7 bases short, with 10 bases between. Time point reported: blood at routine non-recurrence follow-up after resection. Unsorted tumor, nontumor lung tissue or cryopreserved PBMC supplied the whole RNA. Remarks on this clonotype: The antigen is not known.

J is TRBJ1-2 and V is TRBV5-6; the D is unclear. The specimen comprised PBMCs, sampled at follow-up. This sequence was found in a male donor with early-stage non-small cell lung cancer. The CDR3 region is CASSSFLIGYTF. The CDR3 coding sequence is TGTGCCAGCAGCTCTTTCCTCATTGGCTACACCTTC. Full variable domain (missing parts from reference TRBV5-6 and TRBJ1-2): DAGVTQSPTHLIKTRGQQVTLRCSPKSGHDTVSWYQQALGQGPQFIFQYYEEEERQRGNFPDRFSGHQFPNYSSELNVNALLLGDSALYLCASSSFLIGYTFGSGTRLTVV.